This T cell receptor beta chain was identified during a study of blood T cell repertoires in COVID-19. At the level of the study: T cells, B-cell-depleted T cells, or PBMCs provided the cDNA or gDNA that served as material.

Looked up from germline, CDR1 is SNHLY and CDR2 is FYNNEI. CDR3 length: 15 residues. The V segment lost 3 bases and the J segment 4 bases; nucleotides outside the gene matches: 5. Measured with immunoSEQ multiplex PCR; TCRdb has only the in-frame clones, and not every one. The sample records about 200,000 clones, around 84% being singletons. The V and J genes are TRBV2 and TRBJ1-5, with TRBD1 matching 8 bases. The TCR originated in a man aged 45-65 years with acute or convalescent COVID-19. Sequencing used peripheral blood. CDR3 sequence reads: CASSEGQAPNQPQHF. CDR3 nucleotide sequence: TGTGCCAGCAGTGAGGGACAGGCCCCGAATCAGCCCCAGCATTTT.